This entry concerns a single T cell receptor beta chain. The CDR3 has 15 amino acids. J lost 12 bases, V lost 4 bases, and 15 bases had no gene match. The germline gives CDR1 SQVTM, CDR2 ANQGSEA. Seattle patients were enrolled while actively infected and followed longitudinally. Data came from immunoSEQ multiplex PCR; TCRdb stores just in-frame clones and leaves some out. The table lists about 220,000 clones, 82% of them singletons. The sample is drawn from a study of blood T cell repertoires in COVID-19. Sequenced: peripheral blood. The TCR was taken from a woman at least 80 years old with COVID-19, enrolled during active disease. The chain combines TRBV29-1 with TRBJ2-5, with 12 bases aligning to TRBD2. CDR3 amino acids: CSVGPERLAGDPKYF. DNA of the CDR3: TGCAGCGTTGGCCCAGAGAGACTAGCGGGGGACCCCAAGTACTTC.